The present T cell receptor (beta chain) was sequenced within a study of shared clonotypes between healthy human individuals. Germline V CDR1 and CDR2: LNHDA, SQIVND (reference sequence). This CDR3 is built from 13 residues. Trimming shortened V by 5 bases and J by 0 bases, and 8 bases separated the two germline ends. Data came from immunoSEQ multiplex PCR; TCRdb stores just in-frame clones and leaves some out. Here the sample spans some 2,100,000 clones, under 97% being singletons. The sequenced sample was naive CD4+ T cells sorted from blood. Subset meaning: CD45RA+ positively selected. The gene calls are TRBV19 and TRBJ2-7; D unclear. This receptor was identified in a man younger than 35 in good health. The CDR3 is CASSAQSSYEQYF. CDR3 nucleotide sequence: TGTGCCAGTAGTGCACAGAGCTCCTACGAGCAGTACTTC. Together with reference TRBV19 and TRBJ2-7, the CDR3 gives the full variable domain: DGGITQSPKYLFRKEGQNVTLSCEQNLNHDAMYWYRQDPGQGLRLIYYSQIVNDFQKGDIAEGYSVSREKKESFPLTVTSAQKNPTAFYLCASSAQSSYEQYFGPGTRLTVT.